This entry lists 25 T cell receptor beta chains sequenced from one sample in a study of T cell repertoires in cytomegalovirus infection. A single record per CDR3 protein comes from TCRdb applying MiXCR to the reads. The repertoire holds 380,000 or so distinct CDR3 sequences, with approximately 30% as singletons. The antigens for these receptors are not known. The source material was cultured PBMCs, sampled from culture after CMV antigen stimulation. Every receptor here comes from a human donor in good health (CMV status not recorded). Some clones in this sample may be carry-over from other donors' samples.

The V gene is TRBV15, the J gene TRBJ1-2; D unresolved. The CDR3 runs 14 residues. The germline CDR1 and CDR2 sequences are LNHNV and YYDKDF (reference sequence). V was cut by 3 bases and J by 8 bases, with 16 bases left in between. CDR3 DNA sequence: TGTGCCACCAGCAGGGATGCTCTATCGAGAGGCTACACCTTC. Translated: CATSRDALSRGYTF.

A few counts support this clonotype. The chain uses TRBV28 and TRBJ1-2; D uncertain. Germline loops: CDR1 MDHEN, CDR2 SYDVKM. V was trimmed by 2 bases and J by 6 bases, leaving 10 bases between them. The CDR3 consists of 13 residues. The CDR3 spells CASSLPGRDGYTF. In nucleotides, the CDR3 is TGTGCCAGCAGTTTACCCGGCAGAGATGGCTACACCTTC.

This chain connects TRBV2 to TRBJ2-7; D perhaps matches TRBD1 (6 bases). The length of the CDR3 is 16 residues. V was clipped by 5 bases and J by 2 bases, with 19 bases between them. The germline CDR1 and CDR2 sequences are SNHLY and FYNNEI. The CDR3, as DNA: TGTGCCAGCAGTATTCCGACAGGCCATGAACCCTACGAGCAGTACGTC. Its translation is CASSIPTGHEPYEQYV.

The CDR3 reads CSARDNGQGNTEAFF. The CDR3 DNA is TGCAGTGCTAGAGATAACGGACAGGGGAACACTGAAGCTTTCTTT. The chain is built from TRBV20-1 and TRBJ1-1; 8 bases map to TRBD1. CDR3 size: 15 residues. The J segment lost 1 base and the V segment lost 0 bases, leaving 4 bases of the junction unmatched. The germline V gene has CDR1 DFQATT and CDR2 SNEGSKA (reference sequence).

The genes are TRBV20-1 and TRBJ1-3, with a possible D match to TRBD1 (5 bases). The CDR3 length is 15 residues. Germline loops: CDR1 DFQATT, CDR2 SNEGSKA (reference sequence). The V end was cut by 3 bases, the J end by 3 bases, with 15 bases between. The chain's CDR3 is CSASIQGNYGNTIYF. The CDR3 DNA is TGCAGTGCTAGCATCCAGGGCAACTATGGAAACACCATATATTTT.

The table lists this clonotype with a count of one. The chain joins TRBV24-1 to TRBJ1-5, with 8 nucleotides matching TRBD1. Per the germline V gene, CDR1 is KGHDR and CDR2 is SFDVKD. J gave up 2 bases and V 5 bases, and 1 base lay outside the gene matches. CDR3 size: 14 residues. CDR3 bases: TGTGCCACCAGTGTGACAGGGGGCAATCAGCCCCAGCATTTT. This sequence encodes CATSVTGGNQPQHF.

The chain uses TRBV11-3 and TRBJ2-3; 10 bases align to TRBD2. Trimming cost V 2 bases and J 2 bases; bases outside gene matches: 1. The germline gives CDR1 SGHNT, CDR2 YENEEA. This CDR3 is built from 15 residues. The CDR3 sequence: CASSLSGRDTDTQYF. CDR3 sequence (DNA): TGTGCCAGCAGCTTAAGCGGGAGGGACACAGATACGCAGTATTTT.

The chain couples TRBV25-1 to TRBJ1-1, with D possibly TRBD1 on 6 matching bases. Per germline, CDR1 MGHDK and CDR2 SYGVNS. The CDR3 length is 17 residues. Deletions cut 6 bases from V and 4 bases from J, with 24 bases between. CDR3 protein: CASSEKPNGWGPTEAFF. The DNA of the CDR3 is TGTGCCAGCAGCGAAAAACCCAACGGGTGGGGGCCCACTGAAGCTTTCTTT.

This chain joins TRBV7-2 and TRBJ1-2; D call uncertain. V lost 0 bases and J lost 10, with 12 bases in between. Per germline, CDR1 SGHTA and CDR2 FQGNSA. CDR3 length equals 13 residues. The CDR3 DNA is TGTGCCAGCAGCTTAGCGGGGATGTTGAACTACACCTTC. Translating gives CASSLAGMLNYTF.

The rearrangement joins TRBV11-2 to TRBJ1-1; D remains ambiguous. CDR1 SGHAT and CDR2 FQNNGV come from the germline V gene. Trimming took off 0 bases at V and 1 base at J, with 9 bases between the two ends. The CDR3 is 15 amino acids. CDR3 sequence (DNA): TGTGCCAGCAGCTTAGAACGGGTGACGAACACTGAAGCTTTCTTT. Its translation is CASSLERVTNTEAFF.

The chain recombines TRBV7-6 with TRBJ2-5, with D uncertain. V shed 5 bases and J shed 2 bases, with 12 bases lying between them. CDR1 and CDR2 (germline): SGHVS, FNYEAQ. The CDR3 has 14 amino acids. Here the CDR3 DNA reads TGTGCCAGCAGCCCCCAGCTCGGGCAAGAGACCCAGTACTTC. Protein sequence: CASSPQLGQETQYF.

The chain uses TRBV6-8 and TRBJ2-3; no reliable D call. Germline loops: CDR1 MNHGY, CDR2 SAAAGT. This CDR3 comprises 14 residues. V lost 0 bases to trimming and J lost 2 bases, with 6 bases between them. The CDR3 here is CASSYSLNTDTQYF. The CDR3 DNA reads TGTGCCAGCAGTTACTCGCTCAACACAGATACGCAGTATTTT.

The chain uses TRBV28 and TRBJ2-7, with 8 bases matching TRBD2. CDR1 MDHEN and CDR2 SYDVKM come from the germline V gene. V lost 5 bases to trimming and J lost 3 bases; unmatched junction nucleotides: 3. This CDR3 has 13 amino acids. DNA of the CDR3: TGTGCCAGCAGTACGGGACTAGGCTACGAGCAGTACTTC. Protein product: CASSTGLGYEQYF.

This clonotype was detected ten times or more. The V gene is TRBV12-3 or TRBV12-4, the J gene TRBJ2-1; D may be TRBD2 (6 bases). Trimming took off 5 bases at V and 5 bases at J, with 19 bases between the two ends. The CDR3 sequence is 16 residues long. The CDR3 loop reads CASSQLSPGLHNEQFF. The CDR3 bases are TGTGCCAGCAGTCAACTCTCACCGGGACTGCACAATGAGCAGTTCTTC.

J is TRBJ2-6 and V is TRBV18; 7 nucleotides agree with TRBD2. Trimming at V came to 5 bases and at J to 4 bases, leaving 8 bases not matched to a gene. The CDR3 is 16 amino acids. Germline V gene sequence: CDR1 KGHSH, CDR2 LQKENI. The CDR3: CASSSTGGTGANVLTF. The CDR3 DNA reads TGTGCCAGCTCATCCACGGGGGGAACCGGGGCCAACGTCCTGACTTTC. The full variable domain, rest sourced from reference TRBV18 and TRBJ2-6, is NAGVMQNPRHLVRRRGQEARLRCSPMKGHSHVYWYRQLPEEGLKFMVYLQKENIIDESGMPKERFSAEFPKEGPSILRIQQVVRGDSAAYFCASSSTGGTGANVLTFGAGSRLTVL.

This clonotype was found a few times. The rearrangement joins TRBV7-3 to TRBJ2-3; D uncertain. V was cut by 5 bases and J by 0 bases, with 9 bases left in between. This CDR3 region has 14 residues. In germline, CDR1 is SGHTA, CDR2 FQGTGA. The CDR3 sequence is CASSRGPSTDTQYF. CDR3 bases: TGTGCCAGCAGCCGTGGCCCAAGCACAGATACGCAGTATTTT.

This rearrangement joins TRBV12-3 or TRBV12-4 to TRBJ2-1; 14 bases are a match to TRBD2. After removal of 5 bases from V and 9 bases from J, the junction contained 9 bases not matched to a gene. The length of the CDR3 is 16 residues. CDR3 in amino acids: CASSPEGLAGVSEQFF. The CDR3 nucleotides read TGTGCCAGCAGTCCAGAGGGACTAGCGGGAGTGAGTGAGCAGTTCTTC.

The chain links TRBV7-2 to TRBJ2-5, with TRBD1 as a possible D gene (6 bases). The V end was cut by 2 bases, the J end by 5 bases, with 15 bases between. This CDR3 has 15 residues. Germline CDR1 SGHTA, CDR2 FQGNSA. CDR3 residues: CASSLNSGVGETQYF. The CDR3 bases are TGTGCCAGCAGCTTAAACTCAGGGGTCGGGGAGACCCAGTACTTC.

This clonotype appeared a few times. CDR3 in DNA: TGTGCCAGCACCAGACAGAGCTCCTACGAGCAGTACTTC. Translation gives CASTRQSSYEQYF. The chain links TRBV6-1 to TRBJ2-7, with a possible D match to TRBD1 (5 bases). The germline CDR1 and CDR2 sequences are MNHNS and SASEGT. Trimming removed 7 bases from V and 0 bases from J, with 10 bases in between. The CDR3 totals 13 residues.

This clonotype was found a few times. The chain combines TRBV12-3 or TRBV12-4 with TRBJ2-1; D is possibly TRBD2 (5 bases). V lost 8 bases and J lost 0, with 17 bases in between. CDR3 length equals 16 residues. CDR3 coding DNA: TGTGCCAGCCGAGGGCGCAGCGCCAGCTCCTACAATGAGCAGTTCTTC. Amino acid sequence: CASRGRSASSYNEQFF.

The chain employs TRBV11-2 and TRBJ2-7; D uncertain. CDR1 and CDR2 from the germline V gene are SGHAT and FQNNGV. This CDR3 is 14 amino acids long. The V and J ends lost 5 bases and 0 bases respectively, with 11 bases between them. In DNA, the CDR3 is TGTGCCAGCAGCCAGGCGGTCACCTCCTACGAGCAGTACGTC. It translates to CASSQAVTSYEQYV.

The chain couples TRBV19 to TRBJ1-5, with TRBD1 matching over 9 bases. V was clipped by 9 bases and J by 7 bases; unmatched bases: 13. CDR1 and CDR2 from the germline V gene are LNHDA and SQIVND (reference sequence). CDR3 length equals 15 residues. This CDR3 reads CASGLLQGAGQPQHF. The CDR3 nucleotides are TGTGCCAGCGGACTTCTACAGGGGGCAGGACAGCCCCAGCATTTT.

The V gene is TRBV6-8, the J gene TRBJ1-1; D gene ambiguous. Germline V CDR1 and CDR2: MNHGY, SAAAGT. The V end was cut by 2 bases, the J end by 7 bases, with 11 bases between. The CDR3 runs to 13 residues. The chain's CDR3 is CASSYGREVEAFF. The DNA for the CDR3 is TGTGCCAGCAGTTACGGTCGGGAGGTTGAAGCTTTCTTT.

The chain recombines TRBV5-1 with TRBJ2-3; 9 nucleotides agree with TRBD1. The J segment lost 4 bases and the V segment lost 1 base, leaving 7 bases of the junction unmatched. This CDR3 is 16 amino acids long. The V gene's germline CDR1 is SGHRS and CDR2 YFSETQ. The CDR3 loop is CASSLQVGQGSDTQYF. For the CDR3, the DNA is TGCGCCAGCAGCTTGCAGGTGGGACAGGGCTCAGATACGCAGTATTTT.

This clonotype was seen only a few times. The chain joins TRBV18 to TRBJ1-2; 9 bases line up with TRBD1. This CDR3 has 15 residues. Germline V gene data show CDR1 as KGHSH and CDR2 as LQKENI. V dropped 2 bases and J dropped 6; count of bases not matched to a gene: 7. DNA for the CDR3: TGTGCCAGCTCACCAATTACTCGGACAGGGGATGGCTACACCTTC. Amino acids: CASSPITRTGDGYTF.